This T cell receptor beta chain is from a study of type 1 regulatory T cells. The wider study: This in vitro CD4 product, T-allo10, is enriched for Tr1 cells and alloantigen-specific.

This clonotype came up many times. The target antigen is unknown. TCRdb reprocessed the reads via MiXCR and lists one record per CDR3 protein. The table lists tens of thousands of distinct CDR3 sequences, roughly an eighth of them singletons. Unmatched junction bases numbered 0, after V lost 0 bases and J lost 1 base. Germline V gene data show CDR1 as SGHRS and CDR2 as YFSETQ. The CDR3 length is 14 residues. Study results and caveats: Compared with non-type 1 regulatory T cells, type 1 regulatory T cells showed a more restricted TCR repertoire.

J is TRBJ1-1 and V is TRBV5-1, with 7 bases that match TRBD1. The sequencing input was cultured non-Tr1 T cells, either the whole culture or a sorted T cell fraction (not recorded which). The clonotype was recovered from a human donor in good health. The DNA of the CDR3 is TGCGCCAGCAGCTTGGACAGGGGGAACACTGAAGCTTTCTTT. It encodes CASSLDRGNTEAFF.